This record looks at one T cell receptor (beta chain) sequence and its context. Sequenced by immunoSEQ multiplex PCR; TCRdb stores in-frame clones only, minus some. The sample lists roughly 330,000 clones; 70% to 90% were seen once. The sample belongs to a study of blood T cell repertoires in COVID-19. Across the whole study: Samples came from the United States, Italy and Spain, spanning acute and convalescent COVID-19. The cDNA or gDNA used as material had been derived from T cells, B-cell-depleted T cells, or PBMCs.

In assigning cohorts, the study relied on participant-reported clinical history. The CDR3 sequence is 14 residues long. The V gene lost 3 bases and the J gene lost 1 base, with 10 bases spanning the gap. Germline V gene data show CDR1 as SGHTA and CDR2 as FQGNSA. The chain couples TRBV7-2 to TRBJ2-7; possible D gene TRBD1, 5 bases. The sample consisted of PBMCs or T cells enriched from blood (not recorded which). This TCR derives from a woman aged 25 to 39 who had recovered from COVID-19. This CDR3 is CASSFATVSYEQYF. The CDR3 DNA reads as TGTGCCAGCAGCTTTGCGACAGTTTCCTACGAGCAGTACTTC.